This TCR beta chain originates from a study of blood T cell repertoires in COVID-19 (dated by TCRdb to about 2020). About the investigation overall: Collaborator samples came from the United States, Italy and Spain and covered acute and convalescent phases of COVID-19. The prospective study material was composed of cDNA or gDNA derived from T cells, B-cell-depleted T cells, or PBMCs. Deeply sampled blood TCRbeta repertoires from subjects exposed to, actively infected with, or recovered from COVID-19 were included in the dataset. The repertoires were released in a freely available public database meant as a resource for research on the immune response to SARS-CoV-2. Samples were obtained from the ongoing ImmuneRACE study (first 160 participants) and from about 1,300 subjects provided by 6 global collaborators. Sample metadata almost always included a de-identified subject ID, COVID-19 status, age in years and sex. Where available, HLA class I and class II types were taken from metadata supplied by the sample provider and were not determined by assay-based typing. General findings and caveats noted by the study authors: The quantity of clinical and demographic metadata differed by source and by participant and was supplied without curation.

V has 4 bases trimmed and J has 6 bases trimmed; junction bases matching no gene number 16. The CDR3 holds 19 amino acids from the cysteine to the phenylalanine. The sequence is cut down to CDR3 DNA, 57 bases in frame from base 1. The germline V gene provides CDR1 SGDLS and CDR2 YYNGEE. With regard to this clone: The antigen this receptor binds is unknown. No much larger clone exists at a distance of one base, and base qualities are not known.

TCRbeta CDR3 regions were amplified from genomic DNA by means of the immunoSEQ Assay, a bias-controlled multiplex PCR. The authors' pipeline ran thus. The number of nucleated cells in each sample was estimated from the amplification of reference gene primers within the assay. To quantify the absolute abundance of each unique TCRbeta CDR3 rearrangement, sequence reads were collapsed and filtered. For each sample, productive Simpson clonality was calculated by taking the square root of Simpson's diversity index across productive rearrangements. TCRdb took over this immuneACCESS table, retaining in-frame rearrangements with V and J assigned. Such tables are incomplete; in checked studies, under half of the missing clones stem from an unresolved V gene, and the remainder is unexplained. The DNA was the basis for D and trimming; V, J and clone size are from that table. Recorded for this sample are 130,000 or so clones; roughly 89% of them occurred a single time. The ten largest make up about 17% of the sample.

Whole blood was collected in K2EDTA tubes by collaborating institutions according to the institutions' own protocols. For TCRbeta analysis, collaborator samples were shipped as frozen whole blood, as isolated PBMCs, or as DNA extracted from either sample type. The origin of this receptor is a man in his fifties with active or convalescent COVID-19. Rearrangement joined TRBV9 to TRBJ2-3, and 14 junction bases match TRBD2. Sequencing was done on a sample of peripheral blood. The CDR3 region has the sequence CASSSRTSGGIGGVDTQYF. The DNA sequence is given as TGTGCCAGCAGCTCACGGACTAGCGGGGGGATTGGTGGTGTTGATACGCAGTATTTT.